These 17 T cell receptor beta chains share one sample of origin, sequenced in a study of blood T cell repertoires in COVID-19. Produced via immunoSEQ multiplex PCR; TCRdb's table is partial and in-frame only. The repertoire holds 250,000 to 300,000 clones, with roughly 83% as singletons. Sequences were obtained from peripheral blood. The receptor source for this set is a man aged 60-69 years who had recovered from COVID-19.

The V and J genes are TRBV5-1 and TRBJ2-1; 8 bases are a match to TRBD2. CDR1 is SGHRS and CDR2 is YFSETQ in the germline V gene. V dropped 6 bases and J dropped 0; count of bases not matched to a gene: 5. This CDR3 comprises 15 residues. The chain's CDR3 is CASTKSGSSYNEQFF. CDR3 nucleotides: TGCGCCAGCACCAAAAGCGGGAGCTCCTACAATGAGCAGTTCTTC.

J is TRBJ2-3 and V is TRBV5-1; possible D gene TRBD2, 6 bases. The CDR3 extends over 15 amino acids. Germline loops: CDR1 SGHRS, CDR2 YFSETQ. V lost 0 bases to trimming and J lost 2 bases, with 10 bases between them. The CDR3 DNA is TGCGCCAGCAGCTTGGCGGGACTCCTCACAGATACGCAGTATTTT. This codes for CASSLAGLLTDTQYF.

The rearrangement links TRBV30 to TRBJ1-1, with D uncertain. Germline values: CDR1 GTSNPN, CDR2 SVGIG (reference sequence). The CDR3 is made up of 14 amino acids. V was clipped by 0 bases and J by 3 bases, with 11 bases between them. CDR3 in DNA: TGTGCCTGGAGTGTTTCCCGGTCGCACACTGAAGCTTTCTTT. It translates to CAWSVSRSHTEAFF.

This rearrangement joins TRBV6-5 to TRBJ1-1; D gene unclear. Germline V CDR1 and CDR2: MNHEY, SVGAGI. This CDR3 has 13 amino acids. V lost 7 bases and J 0 bases, leaving 9 bases between the germline ends. The CDR3 nucleotides read TGTGCCAGCAAGGTGGAGATGAACACTGAAGCTTTCTTT. Encoded protein: CASKVEMNTEAFF.

DNA for the CDR3: TGTGCCAGCTCACCCCTCGACAGTTCCGAGCAGTACTTC. Its translation is CASSPLDSSEQYF. This chain links TRBV18 with TRBJ2-7; a weak D match, TRBD1 (5 bases). Trimming left V 3 bases short and J 6 bases short, with 12 bases between. This CDR3 comprises 13 residues. Germline lookup yields CDR1 KGHSH and CDR2 LQKENI.

This clone appeared a single time. This chain uses TRBV19 with TRBJ2-7, with D tentatively TRBD2 (6 bases). CDR1 and CDR2 from the germline V gene are LNHDA and SQIVND (reference sequence). V dropped 5 bases and J dropped 6 bases, with 14 bases sitting between them. The CDR3 contains 13 residues. CDR3 sequence (DNA): TGTGCCAGTAGTGCCGGGACTGTCTCCGAGCAGTACTTC. It specifies CASSAGTVSEQYF.

This sequence joins TRBV6-5 and TRBJ2-3; a weak D match, TRBD2 (5 bases). CDR3 length: 15 residues. The germline V gene has CDR1 MNHEY and CDR2 SVGAGI. Trimming removed 6 bases at V and 3 bases at J, with 16 bases between. The chain's CDR3 is CASRVEWTLTDTQYF. The CDR3 DNA is TGTGCCAGCAGGGTAGAATGGACTTTAACAGATACGCAGTATTTT.

The chain joins TRBV6-4 to TRBJ2-3; TRBD2 might be the D (6 bases). Per germline, CDR1 MRHNA and CDR2 SNTAGT. Trimming removed 3 bases from V and 4 bases from J, with 17 bases in between. The CDR3 extends over 16 amino acids. CDR3 amino acids: CASSETHGRLADTQYF. The CDR3 nucleotides are TGTGCCAGCAGTGAAACCCACGGGAGATTGGCAGATACGCAGTATTTT.

This clone was detected only once. This CDR3 is also generated by other DNA sequences in the sample. The rearrangement joins TRBV10-3 to TRBJ1-5; D perhaps matches TRBD1 (5 bases). Looked up from germline, CDR1 is ENHRY and CDR2 is SYGVKD. This CDR3 has 14 residues. V was shortened by 0 bases and J by 2 bases, with 5 bases between the two germline ends. Here the CDR3 reads CAISESGGNQPQHF. The CDR3 nucleotides read TGTGCCATCAGTGAGTCAGGGGGCAATCAGCCCCAGCATTTT.

The gene calls are TRBV2 and TRBJ2-3, with TRBD2 identical over 9 bases. V lost 4 bases and J lost 9; bases outside the gene matches: 11. Germline CDR1 is SNHLY and CDR2 is FYNNEI. This CDR3 comprises 15 residues. CDR3 DNA: TGTGCCAGCAGTGCCCCTAGCGGGATTAACGCGACGCAGTATTTT. Translating gives CASSAPSGINATQYF. Supplemented by reference TRBV2 and TRBJ2-3, the full variable domain reads EPEVTQTPSHQVTQMGQEVILRCVPISNHLYFYWYRQILGQKVEFLVSFYNNEISEKSEIFDDQFSVERPDGSNFTLKIRSTKLEDSAMYFCASSAPSGINATQYFGPGTRLTVL.

On this clone itself: At one of its ends the junction is not consistent with the germline gene, which may arise from a read error. The J gene is TRBJ2-7, the V gene TRBV11-3; TRBD2 might be the D (6 bases). The CDR3 is 13 amino acids. Germline assignment: CDR1 SGHNT and CDR2 YENEEA. CDR3 sequence: CTSSGGNSYEQYF. In DNA form, the CDR3 reads TGTACCAGCTCCGGCGGGAACTCCTACGAGCAGTACTTC. Filled out from reference TRBV11-3 and TRBJ2-7, the complete variable domain reads EAGVVQSPRYKIIEKKQPVAFWCNPISGHNTLYWYLQNLGQGPELLIRYENEEAVDDSQLPKDRFSAERLKGVDSTLKIQPAELGDSAVYLCTSSGGNSYEQYFGPGTRLTVT.

This clone was counted between two and nine times. The chain couples TRBV15 to TRBJ2-3, with 7 positions matching TRBD1. Germline CDR1 is LNHNV and CDR2 is YYDKDF (reference sequence). V lost 9 bases, J lost 0 bases, and 6 bases stayed unmatched. CDR3 length equals 14 residues. The CDR3 DNA is TGTGCCACGCAGGGGACAGAGAGCACAGATACGCAGTATTTT. Protein sequence: CATQGTESTDTQYF.

This clone was seen a single time. V is TRBV6-1 and J is TRBJ2-7, with D possibly matching TRBD1 (6 bases). CDR3 length: 15 residues. V dropped 2 bases and J dropped 3 bases, with 14 bases sitting between them. Germline V gene lookup returns CDR1 MNHNS and CDR2 SASEGT. The CDR3 here is CASSESSRQDYEQYF. The CDR3 DNA reads as TGTGCCAGCAGTGAATCCTCAAGACAGGACTACGAGCAGTACTTC.

V and J are TRBV7-2 and TRBJ2-7, with D maybe TRBD1 (6 bases). Trimming took off 5 bases at V and 5 bases at J, with 13 bases between the two ends. This CDR3 spans 13 amino acids. Germline V gene lookup returns CDR1 SGHTA and CDR2 FQGNSA. DNA of the CDR3: TGTGCCAGCAGCGCTCAGGGGTTAGACGAGCAGTACTTC. Encoded protein: CASSAQGLDEQYF. Full variable domain (remainder filled in from reference TRBV7-2 and TRBJ2-7): GAGVSQSPSNKVTEKGKDVELRCDPISGHTALYWYRQSLGQGLEFLIYFQGNSAPDKSGLPSDRFSAERTGGSVSTLTIQRTQQEDSAVYLCASSAQGLDEQYFGPGTRLTVT.

This clone turned up a few times. The V call is TRBV30, the J call TRBJ1-2, with 11 bases that match TRBD1. The CDR3 is 15 amino acids. Germline V gives CDR1 GTSNPN, CDR2 SVGIG (reference sequence). With V trimmed by 5 bases and J by 4 bases, 9 bases remained unmatched. This CDR3 is CAWGIGGQGVYGYTF. Here the CDR3 DNA reads TGTGCCTGGGGGATTGGGGGACAGGGGGTCTATGGCTACACCTTC.

The chain employs TRBV5-1 and TRBJ1-1, with TRBD1 matching 8 bases. CDR3 length: 15 amino acids. CDR1 is SGHRS and CDR2 is YFSETQ in the germline V gene. J was trimmed by 0 bases and V by 1 base; bases with no gene match: 2. The chain's CDR3 is CASSLLDRVNTEAFF. CDR3 nucleotides: TGCGCCAGCAGCTTGCTGGACAGGGTGAACACTGAAGCTTTCTTT. The full variable domain, in which reference TRBV5-1 and TRBJ1-1 provide the parts outside the CDR3, is KAGVTQTPRYLIKTRGQQVTLSCSPISGHRSVSWYQQTPGQGLQFLFEYFSETQRNKGNFPGRFSGRQFSNSRSEMNVSTLELGDSALYLCASSLLDRVNTEAFFGQGTRLTVV.

The rearrangement uses TRBV6-5 and TRBJ1-3; D gene uncertain. V gave up 0 bases and J gave up 0 bases, with 6 bases separating them. The germline CDR1 and CDR2 sequences are MNHEY and SVGAGI. This CDR3 has 15 residues. Here the CDR3 DNA reads TGTGCCAGCAGTTACTCGGCCCTCTCTGGAAACACCATATATTTT. It translates to CASSYSALSGNTIYF.